This T cell receptor (beta chain) was sequenced in a study of blood T cell repertoires in COVID-19. Study as a whole: Sites in the United States, Italy and Spain provided acute and convalescent COVID-19 samples.

Deletions cut 3 bases from V and 7 bases from J, with 18 bases between. There are 16 residues in the CDR3. From germline, CDR1 is SNHLY and CDR2 FYNNEI. Authors' processing steps: Amplification of reference gene primers was used by the study to estimate nucleated cell counts. Clones were sequenced by immunoSEQ multiplex PCR, and TCRdb holds only the in-frame ones, with some missing. The V and J calls and the clone size are those of that table, but D and trimming were determined from the DNA. Of over 35,000 clones listed, 88% are singletons. The sequence derives from a human donor in a cohort sampled during active COVID-19. The rearrangement links TRBV2 to TRBJ1-4; D is uncertain. What was sequenced was peripheral blood. The CDR3 protein is CASSDGLGLGGEKLFF. CDR3 sequence (DNA): TGTGCCAGCAGTGATGGTTTGGGGTTGGGAGGTGAAAAACTGTTTTTT.